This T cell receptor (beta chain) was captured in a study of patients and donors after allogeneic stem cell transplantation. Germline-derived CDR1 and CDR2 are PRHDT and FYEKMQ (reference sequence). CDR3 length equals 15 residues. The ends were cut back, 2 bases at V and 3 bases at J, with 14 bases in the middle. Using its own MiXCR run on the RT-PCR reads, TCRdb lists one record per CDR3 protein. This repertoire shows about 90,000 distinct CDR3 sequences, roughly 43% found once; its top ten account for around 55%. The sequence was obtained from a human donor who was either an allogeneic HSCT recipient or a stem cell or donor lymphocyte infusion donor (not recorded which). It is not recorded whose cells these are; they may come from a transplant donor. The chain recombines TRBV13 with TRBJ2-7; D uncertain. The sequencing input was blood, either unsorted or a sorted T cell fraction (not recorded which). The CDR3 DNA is TGTGCCAGCAGCTTATTATCGGGTACTATCTACGAGCAGTACTTC. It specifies CASSLLSGTIYEQYF.